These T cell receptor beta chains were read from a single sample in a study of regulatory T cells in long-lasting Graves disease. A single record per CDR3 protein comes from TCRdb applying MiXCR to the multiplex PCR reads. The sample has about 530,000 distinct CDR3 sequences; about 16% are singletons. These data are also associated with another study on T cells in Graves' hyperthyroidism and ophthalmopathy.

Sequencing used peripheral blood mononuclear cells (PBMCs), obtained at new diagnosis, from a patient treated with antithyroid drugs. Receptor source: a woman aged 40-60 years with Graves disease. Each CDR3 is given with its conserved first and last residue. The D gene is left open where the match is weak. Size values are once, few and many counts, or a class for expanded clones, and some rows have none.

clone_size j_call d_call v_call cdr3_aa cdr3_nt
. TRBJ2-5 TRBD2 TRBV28 CASSLTSGRLYQETQYF TGTGCCAGCAGTCTGACTAGCGGGAGGTTGTACCAAGAGACCCAGTACTTC
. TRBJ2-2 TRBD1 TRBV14 CASSQVQGWNTGELFF TGTGCCAGCAGCCAAGTACAGGGGTGGAACACCGGGGAGCTGTTTTTT
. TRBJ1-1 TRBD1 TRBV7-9 CASSLPGTDTEAFF TGTGCCAGCAGCTTACCAGGGACAGACACTGAAGCTTTCTTT
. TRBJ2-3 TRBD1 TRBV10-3 CAISEPDRASTDTQYF TGTGCCATCAGTGAGCCCGACAGGGCCAGCACAGATACGCAGTATTTT
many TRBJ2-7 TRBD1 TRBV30 CAWSVQGAYEQYF TGTGCCTGGAGTGTACAGGGGGCCTACGAGCAGTACTTC
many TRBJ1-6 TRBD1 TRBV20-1 CSALEDRVFDSPLHF TGCAGTGCCCTGGAGGACAGGGTGTTCGATTCACCCCTCCACTTT
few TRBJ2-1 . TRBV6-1 CASPKWGENEQFF TGTGCCAGTCCTAAGTGGGGTGAAAATGAGCAGTTCTTC
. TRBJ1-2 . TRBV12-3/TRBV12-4 CASRGRDGTSYGYTF TGTGCCAGCAGGGGCCGGGACGGAACTTCCTATGGCTACACCTTC
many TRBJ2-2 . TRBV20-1 CSARGVANTGELFF TGCAGTGCTAGAGGGGTAGCGAACACCGGGGAGCTGTTTTTT
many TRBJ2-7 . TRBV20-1 CSARDRVGTKLYEQYF TGCAGTGCTAGAGATCGCGTCGGGACCAAACTATACGAGCAGTACTTC
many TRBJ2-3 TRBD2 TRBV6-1 CASSRTSGGVTDTQYF TGTGCCAGCAGCCGGACTAGCGGGGGGGTCACAGATACGCAGTATTTT
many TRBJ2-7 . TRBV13 CASSLGIGPYEQYF TGTGCCAGCAGCTTAGGTATAGGCCCCTACGAGCAGTACTTC
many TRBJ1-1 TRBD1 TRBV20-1 CSAQKRGPDTEAFF TGCAGTGCTCAGAAGAGGGGGCCGGACACTGAAGCTTTCTTT